This T cell receptor beta chain stems from a study of cytomegalovirus exposure and HLA in healthy donors (dated by TCRdb to 2017 to 2019). Concerning the study at large: An earlier analysis of approximately 640 of the donors reported 276 Gb of sequence data and about 100 million unique TCR beta sequences from about 180 million T cells. The study was designed to test whether signatures of past pathogen exposure could be identified by cataloging public T cell receptors. In the later analysis, no new phenotypic data were used to find candidate immune exposures; instead, reliance was placed on TCR beta sequences and their occurrence across donors. Class I and class II HLA loci were covered by the typing at four-digit resolution. An earlier analysis of fewer than 750 of the donors used high-throughput TCR beta sequencing to judge whether each TCR beta V gene segment behaved as functional or pseudogenic. Alongside the repertoire data, information on donor age, sex, ethnicity and CMV serostatus was compiled. A later analysis re-examined previously published TCR beta repertoires from 600 to 700 donors and added high-resolution HLA genotyping to investigate patterns of TCR occurrence. Several DR-DQ haplotypes were treated as single units for association and clustering because of strong linkage in the cohort. Using immunosequencing, the study profiled T cell repertoires from about 650 subjects and related those repertoires to cytomegalovirus serostatus. An early release covering just under 650 HLA-typed donors comprised approximately 300 gigabases of sequencing data and tens of millions of unique TCR sequences. Every discovery cohort repertoire had been produced on one sequencing platform. Along with the roughly 610-subject first cohort, a separate validation cohort of approximately 110 different subjects was used. Across 300 to 400 genotyped donors of the cohort, an average of approximately 220,000 unique TCR beta nucleotide sequences per donor were sequenced, and approximately 17% of those sequences were non-productive. Among the roughly 430 genotyped donors, about 85% belonged to the genetic ancestry cluster associated with self-reported Caucasian donors. A later genetic analysis took genome-wide SNP genotypes for about three fifths of the roughly 700 donors and used that subset as a discovery cohort. The study combined high-throughput TCR immunosequencing, statistical association of individual TCRs with disease status, and machine learning to predict cytomegalovirus infection status. Typing coverage differed by locus: A, B, C, DRB1 and DQB1 were typed in roughly 620-630 donors, DQA1 in about 550, DPA1 in some 570, and DPB1 in approximately 450.

The paper's findings and limits, for the study overall: Most TCR sequences were observed very rarely across donors, whereas some public TCRs were present in many individuals. A cluster of highly shared sequence variants was judged likely to be a technical artifact of the sequencing pipeline. Cytomegalovirus status was reported to be diagnosed by the classifier with high specificity and sensitivity in both the original and validation cohorts. In an earlier analysis of approximately 590 of the donors, most TCR beta V segments appeared in productive rearrangements about 90% or about 30% of the time, broadly matching IMGT annotations. Because the 87-base-pair reads could not distinguish some IMGT-functional V segments, including TRBV6-2 and TRBV6-3, those segments were excluded. According to a later analysis, parvovirus B19, influenza, CMV and Epstein-Barr virus appeared linked to several top co-occurrence clusters. Immune exposure information for the cohort was limited to CMV serostatus. According to a later analysis, TCR association rates differed among HLA loci, with DRB1 alleles showing the most associated TCRs and HLA-C alleles showing the fewest. Compared with the approximately 720-donor mean, donors in an Asian-associated ancestry cluster had fewer N-insertions in productive TCRs, according to a later genetic analysis. The presence/absence analyses assumed that sequencing depth was roughly uniform across donors, and that assumption may not be true. This cohort had only TCR beta chains sequenced, and the lack of alpha or paired-chain data limited which features could be detected. Because some donors lacked HLA typing at each locus, the association tests relied only on the typed subset. Compared with equally common non-associated chains, HLA-associated TCR beta chains in a later analysis were more clonally expanded and had lower generation probabilities. The authors suggested that the approach could potentially be generalized to other disease states and immunological phenotypes. A further reported finding was that TCR beta sequences accurately predicted the HLA-A and HLA-B alleles for most subjects in the first cohort. When HLA alleles, especially DR and DQ, strongly co-occurred, TCR associations were difficult to assign to individual alleles. The earlier analysis of approximately 590 of the donors excluded roughly 16 rarely observed V segments, including chromosome 9 orphons, because counts were too low. A few of the identified cytomegalovirus-associated TCR beta chains were confirmed in vitro to be specific for cytomegalovirus antigens. Linkage disequilibrium might explain the correlated functional status among segregating V segments, but an unknown experimental factor could not be ruled out. The study gave a list of 150 to 200 TCR beta chains associated with cytomegalovirus. At a false discovery rate of 0.05, a later analysis linked under 20,000 TCR beta sequences to specific HLA alleles. An association between a missense DCLRE1C variant and V-gene and J-gene trimming of TCR beta chains was found in a later genetic analysis and replicated in an independent cohort. According to a later analysis, most CMV-associated TCR beta chains appeared to be HLA-restricted, and the HLA associations seemed to be driven largely by CMV exposure.

Library preparation was by the immunoSEQ multiplex PCR assay. The multiplex PCR relied on a mix of 60 forward primers for TCR Vbeta segments and 13 reverse primers for TCR Jbeta segments. Amplification of the CDR3 region of rearranged TCR beta genes was performed with a multiplex PCR assay on genomic DNA. On the Illumina HiSeq System, the amplified TCR beta libraries were sequenced as 87-base-pair reads. Regarding the original processing steps: In a later analysis, roughly 80 million unique TCR beta chains were counted across the 500 to 700 repertoires, and about 10 million of these chains were shared by at least two donors. A nearest-neighbor algorithm error-corrected the raw reads and collapsed the reads into unique sequences, merging closely related sequences to remove PCR and sequencing errors. Alignment of CDR3 sequences to IMGT reference sequences was used to assign V, D and J gene segments. For a sequence to be retained, at least a six-nucleotide match to both a V gene segment and a J gene segment was required. A rearrangement counted as productive if the CDR3 had no stop codons and remained in frame with V and J, and every other rearrangement counted as non-productive. CDR3 was defined according to IMGT convention as the region running from the second conserved V-encoded cysteine to the conserved J-encoded phenylalanine. Sequences without an unambiguous match to a single V gene segment were excluded from the earlier analysis of about 640 of the donors. An earlier analysis of 587 of the donors classified V segments as functional when productive rearrangements were above 56.7% and as segregating when the standard deviation between donors was above 5%. A statistical classification framework was built to diagnose cytomegalovirus status from the catalog of TCR beta chain sequences. In a later analysis, TCR nucleotide sequences were compared against IMGT/GENE-DB human TR gene sequences so that V and J genes could be assigned. In a later analysis, CDR3 sequences and most-parsimonious VDJ recombination scenarios were assigned using the TCRdist pipeline. In a later analysis, each TCR beta chain was defined by its CDR3 amino acid sequence together with its V-gene family, and reads lacking a unique V-gene family were excluded. A later analysis removed several hundred highly shared, low-generation-probability nucleotide sequences to deal with suspected cross-contamination and a sequencing artifact. In a later analysis, a clonal expansion index was calculated for each public chain from normalized within-repertoire ranks of inferred template counts. A later analysis computed generation probabilities with a VDJ recombination model fitted to out-of-frame rearrangements, and checked the results against IGoR. Hypergeometric tests were used in a later analysis to score TCR-TCR, TCR-HLA and TCR-CMV co-occurrence, with a repertoire-size bias correction applied to the TCR pairs. To estimate false discovery rates, a later analysis permuted the HLA or CMV assignments 20 times. In a later analysis, co-occurring TCRs were grouped using DBSCAN, and TCRdist sequence similarity was added for clustering within HLA-allele-positive subsets. Repertoires with fewer than 30,000 or more than 120,000 public chains were left out of co-occurrence clustering, as were about five repertoires with anomalous nucleotide sharing. This is the immuneACCESS table as TCRdb keeps it, with only in-frame sequences that have V and J called. A part of the clones is gone; compared with another copy, unresolved V genes explain less than half, and the rest is unexplained. That table supplies the V and J calls and clone size; D and trimming were determined from the DNA. The sample table on file contains roughly 80,000 clones. Jointly, the top ten make up approximately 1.1% of the sample.

CDR1 and CDR2 (SGDLS, YYNGEE) derive from the germline V gene. The CDR3 sequence holds 16 residues, the cysteine and phenylalanine included. Of the read, only the CDR3 DNA is kept; its 48 bases are in frame from base 1. In total, 666 healthy bone marrow donors made up the cohort. Cohort members were all nominally healthy when sampled, although unrecorded immune exposures were likely present. The donor was CMV seronegative and was included in the group of under 450 seronegative cohort members. Every donor gave a peripheral blood sample, and the peripheral blood mononuclear cells from that sample were used for TCR beta sequencing. Genomic DNA extraction from the blood cell samples was performed with the Qiagen DNeasy Blood Extraction Kit. Of note for this clone: Its antigen remains unidentified. One end of the junction fails to match germline, which may point to a read error.

Material for sequencing was PBMCs. The source is a woman aged 25 to 39 in good health and CMV-seronegative. The chain joins TRBV9 to TRBJ2-1, with TRBD2 identical over 8 junction bases. The sequenced DNA is TGTGCCAGCAGCCGAGTAGCGGGGAGCTCCGACAATGAGCAGTTCTTC. Protein translation: CASSRVAGSSDNEQFF.